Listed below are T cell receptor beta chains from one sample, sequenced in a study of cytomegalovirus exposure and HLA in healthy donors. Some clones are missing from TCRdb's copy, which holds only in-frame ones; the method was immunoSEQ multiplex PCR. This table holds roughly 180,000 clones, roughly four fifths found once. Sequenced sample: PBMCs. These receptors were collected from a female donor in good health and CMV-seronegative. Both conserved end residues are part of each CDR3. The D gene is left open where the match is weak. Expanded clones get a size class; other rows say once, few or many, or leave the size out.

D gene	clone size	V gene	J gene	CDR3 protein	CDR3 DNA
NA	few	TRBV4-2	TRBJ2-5	CASSPPRDQETQYF	TGTGCCAGCAGCCCCCCCCGGGACCAAGAGACCCAGTACTTC
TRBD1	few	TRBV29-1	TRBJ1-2	CSVDGTGENYGYTF	TGCAGCGTTGACGGGACAGGAGAAAACTATGGCTACACCTTC
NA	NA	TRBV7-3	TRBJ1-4	CASSLGVWVPYEKLFF	TGTGCCAGCAGCTTAGGAGTCTGGGTTCCTTATGAAAAACTGTTTTTT
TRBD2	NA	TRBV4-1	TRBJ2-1	CASSQVGGGYLQDEQFF	TGCGCCAGCAGCCAAGTTGGCGGGGGTTACCTCCAAGATGAGCAGTTCTTC
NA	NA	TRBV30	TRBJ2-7	CAWAEGSYEQYF	TGTGCCTGGGCCGAGGGTAGCTACGAGCAGTACTTC
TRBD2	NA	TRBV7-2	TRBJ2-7	CASSLSGVDEQYF	TGTGCCAGCAGCCTTAGCGGGGTTGATGAGCAGTACTTC
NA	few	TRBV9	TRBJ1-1	CASSSRQGWDTEAFF	TGTGCCAGCAGCTCACGCCAGGGTTGGGACACTGAAGCTTTCTTT
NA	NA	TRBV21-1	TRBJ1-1	CASNKDRDRAMESEAFF	TGTGCCAGCAACAAAGACCGGGACAGGGCAATGGAATCTGAAGCTTTCTTT
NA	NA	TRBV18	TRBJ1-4	CASSPTREDLFF	TGTGCCAGCTCACCAACCCGGGAGGACCTGTTTTTT
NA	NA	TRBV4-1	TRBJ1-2	CASSGTPEGVNYGYTF	TGCGCCAGCAGCGGAACCCCGGAAGGGGTTAACTATGGCTACACCTTC
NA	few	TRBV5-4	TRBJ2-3	CASSLQGADTQYF	TGTGCCAGCAGCTTACAGGGTGCAGATACGCAGTATTTT
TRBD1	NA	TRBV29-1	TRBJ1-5	CSVRQGANSNQPQHF	TGCAGCGTCCGACAGGGGGCAAATAGCAATCAGCCCCAGCATTTT
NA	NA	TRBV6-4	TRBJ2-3	CASSDEGGTDTQYF	TGTGCCAGCAGTGATGAGGGGGGCACAGATACGCAGTATTTT
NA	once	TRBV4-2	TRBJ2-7	CASSQEGGVRRSSYEQYF	TGTGCCAGCAGCCAAGAAGGGGGTGTAAGGCGGAGCTCCTACGAGCAGTACTTC
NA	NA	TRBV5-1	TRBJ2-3	CASSLDGQITDTQYF	TGCGCCAGCAGCTTGGATGGCCAGATCACAGATACGCAGTATTTT
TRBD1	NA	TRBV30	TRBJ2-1	CAWGWGQPYNEQFF	TGTGCCTGGGGGTGGGGACAGCCCTACAATGAGCAGTTCTTC
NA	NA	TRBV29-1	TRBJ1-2	CSVASYGYTF	TGCAGCGTTGCCAGTTATGGCTACACCTTC
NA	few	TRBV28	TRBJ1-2	CASSFPTGANYGYTF	TGTGCCAGCAGTTTCCCGACAGGAGCTAACTATGGCTACACCTTC
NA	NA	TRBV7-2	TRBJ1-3	CASTGVPGNTIYF	TGTGCCAGCACCGGGGTACCAGGAAACACCATATATTTT
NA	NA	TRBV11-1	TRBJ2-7	CASSGGGAFYEQYF	TGTGCCAGCAGCGGAGGGGGCGCTTTCTACGAGCAGTACTTC
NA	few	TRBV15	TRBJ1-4	CATSRAVGDEKLFF	TGTGCCACCAGCAGAGCGGTGGGAGACGAAAAACTGTTTTTT
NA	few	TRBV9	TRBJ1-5	CASSVGLGWQPQHF	TGTGCCAGCAGCGTAGGACTCGGTTGGCAGCCCCAGCATTTT